This T cell receptor (beta chain) was found in a study of blood T cell repertoires in COVID-19. Study details: COVID-19 samples, acute and convalescent, were from the United States, Italy and Spain. Sources were T cells, B-cell-depleted T cells, or PBMCs; the material itself was cDNA or gDNA.

Original handling: Cell counts per sample came from amplifying reference gene primers. TCRdb's table, derived via immunoSEQ multiplex PCR, lists solely in-frame clones and lacks some. The DNA was the basis for D and trimming; V, J and clone size are from that table. The top ten clones hold about 4.6% of a sample with under 350,000 clones, approximately 90% of them seen once. The source is a man aged 40-49 years with acute or convalescent COVID-19. The sequencing input was peripheral blood.

CDR3 protein: CSVVANTEAFF. Written as DNA, the CDR3 is TGCAGCGTGGTAGCGAACACTGAAGCTTTCTTT. This rearrangement joins TRBV29-1 to TRBJ1-1; unclear D gene. Germline V gene sequence: CDR1 SQVTM, CDR2 ANQGSEA. This CDR3 is 11 amino acids long. Trimming left V 6 bases short and J 1 base short, with 6 bases between.